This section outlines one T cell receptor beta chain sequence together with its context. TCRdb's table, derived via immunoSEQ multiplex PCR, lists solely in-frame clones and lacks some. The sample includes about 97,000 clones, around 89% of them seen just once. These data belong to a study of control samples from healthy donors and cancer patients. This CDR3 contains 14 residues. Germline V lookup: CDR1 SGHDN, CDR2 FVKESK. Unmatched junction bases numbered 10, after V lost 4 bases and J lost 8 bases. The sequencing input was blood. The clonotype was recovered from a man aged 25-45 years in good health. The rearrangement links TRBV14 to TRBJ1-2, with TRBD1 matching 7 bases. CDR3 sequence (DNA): TGTGCCAGCAGCCCGTACCGACAGGGAGGAGGCTACACCTTC. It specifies CASSPYRQGGGYTF.